This T cell receptor (beta chain) emerged from a study of T cells in localized non-small cell lung cancer. Measured with immunoSEQ multiplex PCR; TCRdb has only the in-frame clones, and not every one. This sample has approximately 150,000 clones, with more than 80% found just once. The CDR3 sequence is 15 residues long. CDR1 is KGHSH and CDR2 is LQKENI in the germline V gene. With 3 bases clipped from V and 3 bases from J, the junction kept 1 base outside the gene matches. This clonotype was sampled from a female donor of 60 years or more with stage I lung adenocarcinoma. The material was peripheral blood, obtained before any cancer treatment. The chain recombines TRBV18 with TRBJ2-2; 10 nucleotides line up with TRBD1. DNA of the CDR3: TGTGCCAGCTCACCTGGGACAGGGGACACCGGGGAGCTGTTTTTT. Translated, it gives CASSPGTGDTGELFF. The full variable domain, with the rest looked up from reference TRBV18 and TRBJ2-2, is NAGVMQNPRHLVRRRGQEARLRCSPMKGHSHVYWYRQLPEEGLKFMVYLQKENIIDESGMPKERFSAEFPKEGPSILRIQQVVRGDSAAYFCASSPGTGDTGELFFGEGSRLTVL.